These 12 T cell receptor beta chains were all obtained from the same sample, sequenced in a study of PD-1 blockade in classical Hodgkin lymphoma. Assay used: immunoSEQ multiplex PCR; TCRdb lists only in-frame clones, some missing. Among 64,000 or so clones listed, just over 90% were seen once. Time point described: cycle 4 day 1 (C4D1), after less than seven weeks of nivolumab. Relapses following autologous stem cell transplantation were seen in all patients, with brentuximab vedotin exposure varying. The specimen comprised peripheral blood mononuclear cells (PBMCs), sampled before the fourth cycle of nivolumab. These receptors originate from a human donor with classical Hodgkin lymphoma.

This CDR3 is CASSLGFSYEQYF. CDR3 nucleotide sequence: TGTGCCAGCAGCTTGGGGTTTTCCTACGAGCAGTACTTC. The chain joins TRBV7-3 to TRBJ2-7; D gene ambiguous. Looked up from germline, CDR1 is SGHTA and CDR2 is FQGTGA. With 3 bases removed from V and 1 base from J, the gap between germline ends came to 7 bases. This CDR3 has 13 residues.

The CDR3, as DNA: TGTGCCAGCAAGAGCCTAACAGCCTACGAGCAGTACTTC. It codes for CASKSLTAYEQYF. V and J are TRBV27 and TRBJ2-7, with no clear D. Per germline, CDR1 MNHEY and CDR2 SMNVEV (reference sequence). The germline V and J ends were trimmed by 7 bases and 2 bases, with 12 bases remaining between them. The CDR3 has 13 amino acids.

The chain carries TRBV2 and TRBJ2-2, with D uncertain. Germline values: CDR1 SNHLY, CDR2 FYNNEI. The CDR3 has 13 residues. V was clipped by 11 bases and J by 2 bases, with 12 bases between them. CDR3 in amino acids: CAVELPNTGELFF. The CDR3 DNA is TGTGCCGTGGAATTACCTAACACCGGGGAGCTGTTTTTT. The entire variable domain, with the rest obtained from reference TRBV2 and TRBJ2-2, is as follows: EPEVTQTPSHQVTQMGQEVILRCVPISNHLYFYWYRQILGQKVEFLVSFYNNEISEKSEIFDDQFSVERPDGSNFTLKIRSTKLEDSAMYFCAVELPNTGELFFGEGSRLTVL.

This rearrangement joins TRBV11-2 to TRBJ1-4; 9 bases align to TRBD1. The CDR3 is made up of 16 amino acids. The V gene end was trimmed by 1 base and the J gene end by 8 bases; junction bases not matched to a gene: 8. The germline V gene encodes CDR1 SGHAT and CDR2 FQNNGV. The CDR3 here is CASSLGPGQGGEKLFF. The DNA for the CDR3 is TGTGCCAGCAGCTTAGGTCCGGGACAGGGAGGAGAAAAACTGTTTTTT. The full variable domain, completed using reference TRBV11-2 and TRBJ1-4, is EAGVAQSPRYKIIEKRQSVAFWCNPISGHATLYWYQQILGQGPKLLIQFQNNGVVDDSQLPKDRFSAERLKGVDSTLKIQPAKLEDSAVYLCASSLGPGQGGEKLFFGSGTQLSVL.

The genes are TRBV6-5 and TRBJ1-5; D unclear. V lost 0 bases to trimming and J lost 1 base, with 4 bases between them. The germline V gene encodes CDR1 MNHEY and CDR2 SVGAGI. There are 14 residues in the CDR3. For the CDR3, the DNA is TGTGCCAGCAGTTACTCGTGGAGCAATCAGCCCCAGCATTTT. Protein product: CASSYSWSNQPQHF.

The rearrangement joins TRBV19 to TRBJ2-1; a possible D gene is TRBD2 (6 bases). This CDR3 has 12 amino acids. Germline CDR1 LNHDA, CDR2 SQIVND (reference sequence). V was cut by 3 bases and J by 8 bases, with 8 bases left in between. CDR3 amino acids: CASSMERDEQFF. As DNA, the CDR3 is TGTGCCAGTAGTATGGAGCGGGATGAGCAGTTCTTC.

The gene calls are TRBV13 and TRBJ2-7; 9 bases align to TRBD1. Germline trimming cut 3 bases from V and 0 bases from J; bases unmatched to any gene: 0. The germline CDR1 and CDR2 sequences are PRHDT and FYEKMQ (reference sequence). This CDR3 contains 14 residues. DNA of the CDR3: TGTGCCAGCAGCTTGACAGGGGGCTCCTACGAGCAGTACTTC. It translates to CASSLTGGSYEQYF.

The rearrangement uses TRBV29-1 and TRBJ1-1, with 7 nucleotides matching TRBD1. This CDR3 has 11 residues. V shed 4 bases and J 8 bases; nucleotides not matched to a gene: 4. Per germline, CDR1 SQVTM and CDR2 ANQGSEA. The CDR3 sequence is CSVGRGLEAFF. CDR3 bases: TGCAGCGTTGGGAGGGGGCTGGAAGCTTTCTTT.

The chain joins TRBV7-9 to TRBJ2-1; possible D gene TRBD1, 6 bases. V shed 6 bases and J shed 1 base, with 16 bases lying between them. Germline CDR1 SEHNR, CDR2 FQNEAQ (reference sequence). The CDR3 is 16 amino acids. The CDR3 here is CASRSTGTLSYNEQFF. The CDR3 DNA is TGTGCCAGCAGATCGACAGGTACACTTTCCTACAATGAGCAGTTCTTC.

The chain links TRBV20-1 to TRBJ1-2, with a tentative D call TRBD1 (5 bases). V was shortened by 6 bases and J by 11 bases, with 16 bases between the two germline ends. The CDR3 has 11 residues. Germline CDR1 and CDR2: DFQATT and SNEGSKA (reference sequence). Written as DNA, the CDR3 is TGCAGTGCCCAACAGACAGACAGATACACCTTC. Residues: CSAQQTDRYTF.

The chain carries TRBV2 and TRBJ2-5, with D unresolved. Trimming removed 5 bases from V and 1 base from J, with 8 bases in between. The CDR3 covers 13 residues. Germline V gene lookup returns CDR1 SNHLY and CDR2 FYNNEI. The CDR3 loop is CASSPDLQETQYF. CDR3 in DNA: TGTGCCAGCAGTCCCGACCTCCAAGAGACCCAGTACTTC.

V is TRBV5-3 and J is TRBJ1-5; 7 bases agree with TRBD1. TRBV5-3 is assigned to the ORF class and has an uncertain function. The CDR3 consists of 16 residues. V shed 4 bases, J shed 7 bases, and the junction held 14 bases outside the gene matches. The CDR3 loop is CARSAKSQGRRQPQHF. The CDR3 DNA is TGTGCCAGAAGCGCAAAGTCACAGGGGCGGAGGCAGCCCCAGCATTTT.